The 8 T cell receptor beta chains in this list originate from one sample, sequenced in a study of shared clonotypes between healthy human individuals. TCRdb's copy holds only in-frame clones and misses some; the assay was immunoSEQ multiplex PCR. The sample shows millions of clones, roughly 94% of them seen only once. Naive CD8 cells lacked CD45RO, underwent positive selection for CCR7 and left out terminally differentiated effector memory CD45RA+ cells. Specimen: naive CD8+ T cells sorted from blood. All receptors come from a man younger than 35 in good health.

V gene TRBV27 combines with J gene TRBJ2-1; the match to TRBD2 covers 11 bases. Germline assignment: CDR1 MNHEY and CDR2 SMNVEV (reference sequence). The CDR3 spans 15 residues. The V segment lost 5 bases and the J segment 7 bases; nucleotides outside the gene matches: 7. CDR3 DNA sequence: TGTGCCAGCAGTATCTTAGCGGGAGGGTGGAATGAGCAGTTCTTC. This gives the protein CASSILAGGWNEQFF.

The gene calls are TRBV19 and TRBJ2-2, with D maybe TRBD2 (5 bases). The CDR3 covers 17 residues. CDR1 LNHDA and CDR2 SQIVND come from the germline V gene (reference sequence). The germline V and J ends were trimmed by 0 bases and 4 bases, with 15 bases remaining between them. The CDR3 region is CASSIDLETKFTGELFF. Written as DNA, the CDR3 is TGTGCCAGTAGTATAGATCTAGAGACTAAATTCACCGGGGAGCTGTTTTTT.

Concerning this clone: This sample also contains other DNA sequences that code for the same CDR3. The chain couples TRBV7-9 to TRBJ1-1; D is unclear. CDR3 size: 13 residues. Germline assignment: CDR1 SEHNR and CDR2 FQNEAQ (reference sequence). Trimming took off 3 bases at V and 1 base at J, with 6 bases between the two ends. CDR3 in amino acids: CASSLEENTEAFF. Here the CDR3 DNA reads TGTGCCAGCAGCTTGGAGGAGAACACTGAAGCTTTCTTT.

The J gene is TRBJ2-7, the V gene TRBV2, with TRBD2 identical over 10 bases. The ends lost 10 bases at V and 1 base at J; junction bases unmatched: 7. The CDR3 spans 14 residues. The germline CDR1 and CDR2 sequences are SNHLY and FYNNEI. The CDR3 region is CATYGTSVSYEQYF. The CDR3 DNA sequence: TGTGCCACCTATGGGACTAGCGTATCCTACGAGCAGTACTTC.

This chain connects TRBV5-6 to TRBJ1-1; D is perhaps TRBD1 (6 bases). The V gene's germline CDR1 is SGHDT and CDR2 YYEEEE. The CDR3 length is 13 residues. The V and J ends lost 6 bases and 6 bases respectively, with 15 bases between them. The CDR3 DNA is TGTGCCAGCAAGGACAGTTCGGGATCTGAAGCTTTCTTT. It yields the protein CASKDSSGSEAFF.

The rearrangement links TRBV27 to TRBJ2-2; maybe TRBD1 (6 bases). The V gene's germline CDR1 is MNHEY and CDR2 SMNVEV (reference sequence). The CDR3 spans 12 residues. The V gene lost 10 bases and the J gene lost 6 bases, with 12 bases spanning the gap. The CDR3 DNA reads TGTGCCACCACAGGGAATCCCGGGGAGCTGTTTTTT. It translates to CATTGNPGELFF.

This clone appeared a few times. The rearrangement links TRBV28 to TRBJ2-7; 7 bases align to TRBD2. Unmatched junction bases numbered 14, after V lost 7 bases and J lost 5 bases. The germline CDR1 and CDR2 sequences are MDHEN and SYDVKM. This CDR3 has 15 residues. The CDR3 sequence: CASKTAGGRIDEQYF. The CDR3 DNA reads as TGTGCCAGCAAAACGGCTGGCGGGAGAATCGACGAGCAGTACTTC.

A single count supports this clone. The chain is built from TRBV2 and TRBJ1-1; unclear D gene. Germline V lookup: CDR1 SNHLY, CDR2 FYNNEI. V lost 5 bases and J lost 7, with 8 bases in between. This CDR3 is 11 amino acids long. The CDR3 bases are TGTGCCAGCAGTCGAGGACGTGAAGCTTTCTTT. Protein sequence: CASSRGREAFF.